Listed below are T cell receptor beta chains from one sample, sequenced in a study of radiation and T cells in renal cell carcinoma. Profiled with immunoSEQ multiplex PCR; TCRdb holds only in-frame clones, not every one. The table shows approximately 140,000 clones, with approximately 90% occurring only once. The sequencing here drew on blood, taken from a patient whose treatment included radiotherapy and nephrectomy. Receptors were obtained from a woman aged 70-85 years with renal cell carcinoma. Both conserved end residues are part of each CDR3. Fields, in order: V gene, D gene, J gene, clone size, CDR3 DNA, CDR3 protein. D genes are given only for firm matches. Clone size, where shown, is once, few, many, or a class for clones that have expanded.

v_call: TRBV7-2
d_call: .
j_call: TRBJ1-1
clone_size: .
cdr3_nt: TGTGCCAGCAGCTTTCGACAGAACACTGAAGCTTTCTTT
cdr3_aa: CASSFRQNTEAFF

v_call: TRBV11-1
d_call: .
j_call: TRBJ1-2
clone_size: .
cdr3_nt: TGTGCCAGCAGCCCTTTCTACAGTAACTATGGCTACACCTTC
cdr3_aa: CASSPFYSNYGYTF

v_call: TRBV2
d_call: .
j_call: TRBJ1-6
clone_size: .
cdr3_nt: TGTGCCAGCAGTGACAGGCGTTCACCCCTCCACTTT
cdr3_aa: CASSDRRSPLHF

v_call: TRBV5-1
d_call: TRBD1
j_call: TRBJ1-2
clone_size: .
cdr3_nt: TGCGCCAGCAGCCAAATTCCCCGGGACAGGGACCAAGGCTACACCTTC
cdr3_aa: CASSQIPRDRDQGYTF

v_call: TRBV5-5
d_call: .
j_call: TRBJ2-5
clone_size: .
cdr3_nt: TGTGCCAGCAGCTTGAGGGAGACCCAGTACTTC
cdr3_aa: CASSLRETQYF

v_call: TRBV2
d_call: TRBD1
j_call: TRBJ1-4
clone_size: .
cdr3_nt: TGTGCCAGCAGTGATGACAGGGGGCAGGGTGAAAAACTGTTTTTT
cdr3_aa: CASSDDRGQGEKLFF

v_call: TRBV7-9
d_call: TRBD2
j_call: TRBJ2-7
clone_size: .
cdr3_nt: TGTGCCAGCGGGGCTAGCGGGGGCCGATACGAGCAGTACTTC
cdr3_aa: CASGASGGRYEQYF

v_call: TRBV7-9
d_call: .
j_call: TRBJ1-2
clone_size: .
cdr3_nt: TGTGCCAGCAGCTTACAACCAGGCGGAAGAAACTATGGCTACACCTTC
cdr3_aa: CASSLQPGGRNYGYTF

v_call: TRBV6-1
d_call: .
j_call: TRBJ1-4
clone_size: .
cdr3_nt: TGTGCCAGCAGACAAGGAGACGAAAAACTGTTTTTT
cdr3_aa: CASRQGDEKLFF

v_call: TRBV5-1
d_call: TRBD1
j_call: TRBJ1-2
clone_size: .
cdr3_nt: TGCGCCAGCAGCCTGGGGGGACAGACTAACTATGGCTACACCTTC
cdr3_aa: CASSLGGQTNYGYTF

v_call: TRBV19
d_call: .
j_call: TRBJ1-2
clone_size: .
cdr3_nt: TGTGCCAGTAGTATAGATCAAACCGGGACTTCCCTCCGGAAGGTCCGTGGCTACACCTTC
cdr3_aa: CASSIDQTGTSLRKVRGYTF

v_call: TRBV7-6
d_call: TRBD2
j_call: TRBJ2-3
clone_size: .
cdr3_nt: TGTGCCAGCAGCTTAAGCAGGACTAGCGGCACAGATACGCAGTATTTT
cdr3_aa: CASSLSRTSGTDTQYF

v_call: TRBV7-9
d_call: .
j_call: TRBJ2-1
clone_size: .
cdr3_nt: TGTGCCAGCACCTCCTATGGGGGTATAACCCTCTACAATGAGCAGTTCTTC
cdr3_aa: CASTSYGGITLYNEQFF

v_call: TRBV2
d_call: TRBD1
j_call: TRBJ1-5
clone_size: .
cdr3_nt: TGTGCCAGCAGTGCGGACAGGGATCAGCCCCAGCATTTT
cdr3_aa: CASSADRDQPQHF

v_call: TRBV18
d_call: .
j_call: TRBJ1-1
clone_size: .
cdr3_nt: TGTGCCAGCTCACCCAGGGGAAACATTATCCTGAACACTGAAGCTTTCTTT
cdr3_aa: CASSPRGNIILNTEAFF

v_call: TRBV5-5
d_call: .
j_call: TRBJ1-6
clone_size: .
cdr3_nt: TGTGCCAGCAGCTTGCACAGCAGTAATTCACCCCTCCACTTT
cdr3_aa: CASSLHSSNSPLHF

v_call: TRBV11-2
d_call: TRBD1
j_call: TRBJ2-1
clone_size: .
cdr3_nt: TGTGCCAGCACCGACAGACAGGGCCCCTCCTACAATGAGCAGTTCTTC
cdr3_aa: CASTDRQGPSYNEQFF

v_call: TRBV19
d_call: .
j_call: TRBJ1-5
clone_size: .
cdr3_nt: TGTGCCAGTAAGAGCGACGGTGGATTCCTGCCCCAGCATTTT
cdr3_aa: CASKSDGGFLPQHF

v_call: TRBV27
d_call: .
j_call: TRBJ1-4
clone_size: once
cdr3_nt: TGTGCCAGCAGCTTCAACGGGGGTCGTGAAAAACTGTTTTTT
cdr3_aa: CASSFNGGREKLFF

v_call: TRBV6-5
d_call: .
j_call: TRBJ1-4
clone_size: once
cdr3_nt: TGTGCCAGCAGCCTAGACTCAAATGAAAAACTGTTTTTT
cdr3_aa: CASSLDSNEKLFF

v_call: TRBV11-2
d_call: .
j_call: TRBJ2-5
clone_size: .
cdr3_nt: TGTGCCAGCAGCTACCAAGAGACCCAGTACTTC
cdr3_aa: CASSYQETQYF

v_call: TRBV9
d_call: TRBD1
j_call: TRBJ2-2
clone_size: .
cdr3_nt: TGTGCCAGCAGCGTAGCGGTCAGGGGGACGGGGGAGCTGTTTTTT
cdr3_aa: CASSVAVRGTGELFF

v_call: TRBV19
d_call: TRBD1
j_call: TRBJ1-6
clone_size: once
cdr3_nt: TGTGCCAGTAGTCCGAGACAGGGGCCGAATTCACCCCTCCACTTT
cdr3_aa: CASSPRQGPNSPLHF

v_call: TRBV28
d_call: .
j_call: TRBJ1-2
clone_size: .
cdr3_nt: TGTGCCAGCAGTGAACGACTACAGGGTTTGAGCTATGGCTACACCTTC
cdr3_aa: CASSERLQGLSYGYTF

v_call: TRBV15
d_call: .
j_call: TRBJ1-3
clone_size: .
cdr3_nt: TGTGCCACCAGCAAAGGGGTATCTGGAAACACCATATATTTT
cdr3_aa: CATSKGVSGNTIYF

v_call: TRBV6-6
d_call: .
j_call: TRBJ1-6
clone_size: few
cdr3_nt: TGTGCCAGCAGTGCCCCGGGAGGGGACCTCAGGTCGTTT
cdr3_aa: CASSAPGGDLRSF

v_call: TRBV6-5
d_call: TRBD1
j_call: TRBJ1-2
clone_size: .
cdr3_nt: TGTGCCAGCAGGGACAGGGGGCTGGCTGGCTACACCTTC
cdr3_aa: CASRDRGLAGYTF

v_call: TRBV7-3
d_call: TRBD1
j_call: TRBJ1-2
clone_size: once
cdr3_nt: TGTGCCAGCAGCCCCTCGATCAGGGGGAACTATGGCTACACCTTC
cdr3_aa: CASSPSIRGNYGYTF

v_call: TRBV5-4
d_call: TRBD2
j_call: TRBJ2-1
clone_size: .
cdr3_nt: TGTGCCAGCAGCTTGCCCCCTAGCGGCTCCTACAATGAGCAGTTCTTC
cdr3_aa: CASSLPPSGSYNEQFF

v_call: TRBV2
d_call: .
j_call: TRBJ1-1
clone_size: .
cdr3_nt: TGTGCCAGCAGTGAAGCAATTGCAGGCAACACTGAAGCTTTCTTT
cdr3_aa: CASSEAIAGNTEAFF

v_call: TRBV7-2
d_call: TRBD1
j_call: TRBJ1-5
clone_size: .
cdr3_nt: TGTGCCAGCAGCTTAACCGGGACAGGGGGCCGACAGCCCCAGCATTTT
cdr3_aa: CASSLTGTGGRQPQHF

v_call: TRBV13
d_call: .
j_call: TRBJ2-7
clone_size: .
cdr3_nt: TGTGCCAGCAGCTTAGGCCGGGCCCCACGGGAGCAGTACTTC
cdr3_aa: CASSLGRAPREQYF

v_call: TRBV19
d_call: .
j_call: TRBJ2-1
clone_size: .
cdr3_nt: TGTGCCAGTAGTATCCGCCGACAGATTAATGAGCAGTTCTTC
cdr3_aa: CASSIRRQINEQFF

v_call: TRBV4-3
d_call: TRBD2
j_call: TRBJ2-7
clone_size: once
cdr3_nt: TGCGCCAGCAGCCAAGATCTGGCTAGCGGGGGAACCTACGAGCAGTACTTC
cdr3_aa: CASSQDLASGGTYEQYF

v_call: TRBV4-2
d_call: .
j_call: TRBJ1-1
clone_size: few
cdr3_nt: TGTGCCAGCAGCCTTCGGGTTAACACTGAAGCTTTCTTT
cdr3_aa: CASSLRVNTEAFF

v_call: TRBV9
d_call: .
j_call: TRBJ2-6
clone_size: .
cdr3_nt: TGTGCCAGCAGCCCCCATGGATCTGGGGCCAACGTCCTGACTTTC
cdr3_aa: CASSPHGSGANVLTF

v_call: TRBV4-2
d_call: TRBD1
j_call: TRBJ1-1
clone_size: few
cdr3_nt: TGTGCCAGCAGCCAAGGGGACAGAGACACTGAAGCTTTCTTT
cdr3_aa: CASSQGDRDTEAFF

v_call: TRBV15
d_call: TRBD1
j_call: TRBJ2-7
clone_size: .
cdr3_nt: TGTGCCACCAGCAGAGATTTGAGAAGAGGGGGCGATGGCTACGAGCAGTACTTC
cdr3_aa: CATSRDLRRGGDGYEQYF

v_call: TRBV6-1
d_call: .
j_call: TRBJ1-2
clone_size: .
cdr3_nt: TGTGCCAGCAGTGAAGCCAGGGTGCGCTACACCTTC
cdr3_aa: CASSEARVRYTF

v_call: TRBV30
d_call: TRBD1
j_call: TRBJ1-2
clone_size: .
cdr3_nt: TGTGCCCGATGGGACAGGGGGTTGGATGGCTACACCTTC
cdr3_aa: CARWDRGLDGYTF

v_call: TRBV25-1
d_call: TRBD1
j_call: TRBJ2-7
clone_size: .
cdr3_nt: TGTGCCAGCAGTGAATACTTAGGGGGCAACGAGCAGTACTTC
cdr3_aa: CASSEYLGGNEQYF

v_call: TRBV19
d_call: .
j_call: TRBJ2-6
clone_size: .
cdr3_nt: TGTGCCAGTAGTTCAGGGGAGGCCGGGGCCAACGTCCTGACTTTC
cdr3_aa: CASSSGEAGANVLTF

v_call: TRBV10-3
d_call: .
j_call: TRBJ2-3
clone_size: .
cdr3_nt: TGTGCCATCAGTGAGTCTGGGGGAGGCGCAGATACGCAGTATTTT
cdr3_aa: CAISESGGGADTQYF

v_call: TRBV9
d_call: .
j_call: TRBJ2-3
clone_size: .
cdr3_nt: TGTGCCAGCAGCACCCTCTGGGGGGCCCTCACAGATACGCAGTATTTT
cdr3_aa: CASSTLWGALTDTQYF